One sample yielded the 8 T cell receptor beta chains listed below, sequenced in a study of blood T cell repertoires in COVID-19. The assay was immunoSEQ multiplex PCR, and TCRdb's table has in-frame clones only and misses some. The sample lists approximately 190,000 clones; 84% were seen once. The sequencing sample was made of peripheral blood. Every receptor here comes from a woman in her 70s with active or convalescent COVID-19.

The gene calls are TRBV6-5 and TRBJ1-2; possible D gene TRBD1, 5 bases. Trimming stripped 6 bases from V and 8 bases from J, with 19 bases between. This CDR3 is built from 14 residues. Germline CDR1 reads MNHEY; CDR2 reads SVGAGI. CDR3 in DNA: TGTGCCAGCAGGGCCTCTGGTGGGGGGGAAGGCTACACCTTC. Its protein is CASRASGGGEGYTF.

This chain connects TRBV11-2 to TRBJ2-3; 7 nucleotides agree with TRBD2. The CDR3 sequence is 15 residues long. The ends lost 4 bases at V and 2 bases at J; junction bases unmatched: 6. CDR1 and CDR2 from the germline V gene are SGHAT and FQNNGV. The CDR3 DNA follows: TGTGCCAGCAGCTCGAGACTAGCTTCCACAGATACGCAGTATTTT. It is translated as CASSSRLASTDTQYF.

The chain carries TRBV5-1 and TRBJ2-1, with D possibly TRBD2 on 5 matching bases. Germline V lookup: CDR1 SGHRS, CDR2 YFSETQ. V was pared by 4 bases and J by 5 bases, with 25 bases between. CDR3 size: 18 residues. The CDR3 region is CASSPLSGGLLLNNEQFF. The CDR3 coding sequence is TGCGCCAGCAGCCCTTTAAGCGGTGGGTTGCTTCTAAACAATGAGCAGTTCTTC.

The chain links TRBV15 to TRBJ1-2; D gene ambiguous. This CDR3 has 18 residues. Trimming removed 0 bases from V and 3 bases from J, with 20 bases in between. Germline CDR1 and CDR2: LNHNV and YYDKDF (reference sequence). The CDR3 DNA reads TGTGCCACCAGCAGAGATGCGACTACACCAGGACGTCACTATGGCTACACCTTC. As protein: CATSRDATTPGRHYGYTF.

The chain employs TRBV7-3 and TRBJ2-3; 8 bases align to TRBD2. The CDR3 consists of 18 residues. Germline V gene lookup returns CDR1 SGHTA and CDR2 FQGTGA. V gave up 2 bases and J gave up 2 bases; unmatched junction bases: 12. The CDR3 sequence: CASSLAPSGLGNTDTQYF. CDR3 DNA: TGTGCCAGCAGCTTAGCCCCGTCGGGACTAGGAAACACAGATACGCAGTATTTT.

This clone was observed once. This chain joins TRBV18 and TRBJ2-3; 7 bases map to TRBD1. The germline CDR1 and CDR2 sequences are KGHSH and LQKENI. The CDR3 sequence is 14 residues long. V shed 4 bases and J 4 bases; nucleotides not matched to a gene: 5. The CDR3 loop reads CASSLSQGADTQYF. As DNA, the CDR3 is TGTGCCAGCTCACTTTCCCAGGGGGCAGATACGCAGTATTTT.

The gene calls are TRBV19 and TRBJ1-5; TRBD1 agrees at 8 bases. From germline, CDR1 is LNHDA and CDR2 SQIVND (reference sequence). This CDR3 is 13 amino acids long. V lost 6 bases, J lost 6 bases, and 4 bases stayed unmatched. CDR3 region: CASSLTGGQPQHF. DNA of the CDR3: TGTGCCAGTAGCCTAACAGGGGGTCAGCCCCAGCATTTT.

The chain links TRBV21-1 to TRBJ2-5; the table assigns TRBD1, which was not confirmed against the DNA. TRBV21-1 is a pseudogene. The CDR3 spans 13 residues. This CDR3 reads CASSEGVPQTQYF. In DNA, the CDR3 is TGTGCCAGCAGTGAAGGGGTCCCTCAGACCCAGTACTTC.